This passage covers 32 T cell receptor beta chains from one sample sequenced in a study of shared clonotypes between healthy human individuals. The table came from immunoSEQ multiplex PCR; TCRdb's copy has only in-frame clones and leaves some out. The table lists 2.5 million or so clones, 85% to 95% of them singletons. The sample was naive CD4+ T cells sorted from blood. Subset reported: CD45RA+ positively selected. All receptors derive from a man aged 18 to 35 in good health.

The chain combines TRBV6-6 with TRBJ2-7; D is uncertain. Deletions cut 2 bases from V and 0 bases from J, with 8 bases between. The CDR3 spans 14 residues. Germline lookup yields CDR1 MNHNY and CDR2 SVGAGI (reference sequence). Here the CDR3 DNA reads TGTGCCAGCAGTTACGTCGATAGCTCCTACGAGCAGTACTTC. Encoded protein: CASSYVDSSYEQYF.

The chain combines TRBV19 with TRBJ2-1, with TRBD2 matching 10 bases. This CDR3 contains 15 residues. CDR1 LNHDA and CDR2 SQIVND come from the germline V gene (reference sequence). Trimming removed 9 bases from V and 9 bases from J; junction bases left unmatched: 14. This CDR3 reads CASQLAGHVGAEQFF. The CDR3 nucleotides read TGTGCCAGCCAACTAGCGGGACATGTAGGGGCTGAGCAGTTCTTC.

CDR3 in amino acids: CASSIGQVDEQYF. The CDR3 DNA sequence: TGCGCCAGCAGCATCGGACAGGTGGACGAGCAGTACTTC. V and J are TRBV5-1 and TRBJ2-5; 7 positions agree with TRBD1. TRBJ2-7 explains the end of the DNA better; the J call may be wrong. The germline gives CDR1 SGHRS, CDR2 YFSETQ. This CDR3 contains 13 residues.

The rearrangement links TRBV18 to TRBJ2-3; 11 nucleotides line up with TRBD1. CDR3 length equals 15 residues. Trimming cost V 4 bases and J 8 bases; bases outside gene matches: 8. Per the germline V gene, CDR1 is KGHSH and CDR2 is LQKENI. DNA for the CDR3: TGTGCCAGCTCACATGGGACAGGGGGAGCGGGTACGCAGTATTTT. Its translation is CASSHGTGGAGTQYF.

This chain connects TRBV5-1 to TRBJ1-4; D is unclear. V dropped 0 bases and J dropped 1 base, with 16 bases sitting between them. The CDR3 totals 18 residues. Germline lookup yields CDR1 SGHRS and CDR2 YFSETQ. The CDR3 protein is CASSLEGGGSLTNEKLFF. CDR3 nucleotide sequence: TGCGCCAGCAGCTTGGAGGGTGGCGGATCTTTAACTAATGAAAAACTGTTTTTT.

The chain links TRBV28 to TRBJ1-2; D possibly corresponds to TRBD1 (6 bases). The CDR3 contains 16 residues. Trimming stripped 4 bases from V and 2 bases from J, with 17 bases between. Germline-derived CDR1 and CDR2 are MDHEN and SYDVKM. The CDR3 reads CASSSPLGTGNYGYTF. As DNA, the CDR3 is TGTGCCAGCAGTTCCCCCCTTGGTACAGGGAACTATGGCTACACCTTC.

The rearrangement uses TRBV7-2 and TRBJ2-5; 9 bases agree with TRBD1. The CDR3 has 15 residues. Germline V gene lookup returns CDR1 SGHTA and CDR2 FQGNSA. After removal of 5 bases from V and 5 bases from J, the junction contained 9 bases not matched to a gene. CDR3 residues: CASSLGQGKVETQYF. The CDR3 bases are TGTGCCAGCAGCCTCGGACAGGGGAAGGTTGAGACCCAGTACTTC.

A word on this clone: At the DNA level, this CDR3 is encoded by other sequences in the same sample as well. The chain uses TRBV30 and TRBJ2-5, with TRBD1 matching 7 bases. The CDR3 loop spans 13 amino acids. Germline V gives CDR1 GTSNPN, CDR2 SVGIG (reference sequence). V was clipped by 5 bases and J by 5 bases; unmatched bases: 8. The CDR3: CAWSTGLRETQYF. The CDR3 DNA reads as TGTGCCTGGTCGACAGGGTTGAGGGAGACCCAGTACTTC.

The chain is built from TRBV9 and TRBJ1-5, with TRBD1 identical over 8 bases. The CDR3 has 15 amino acids. V gave up 0 bases and J gave up 4 bases; unmatched junction bases: 3. In germline, CDR1 is SGDLS, CDR2 YYNGEE. Here the CDR3 DNA reads TGTGCCAGCAGCGTAGGTGGGGACAGGAATCAGCCCCAGCATTTT. Its translation: CASSVGGDRNQPQHF. The whole variable domain, remainder taken from reference TRBV9 and TRBJ1-5, is DSGVTQTPKHLITATGQRVTLRCSPRSGDLSVYWYQQSLDQGLQFLIQYYNGEERAKGNILERFSAQQFPDLHSELNLSSLELGDSALYFCASSVGGDRNQPQHFGDGTRLSIL.

The CDR3 region is CASSLGTGWYGYTF. The CDR3 DNA reads as TGTGCCAGCAGCTTGGGGACAGGATGGTATGGCTACACCTTC. The rearrangement joins TRBV7-2 to TRBJ1-2; TRBD1 aligns across 8 bases. Germline V gives CDR1 SGHTA, CDR2 FQGNSA. J lost 5 bases, V lost 3 bases, and 5 bases had no gene match. This CDR3 is 14 amino acids long.

The chain links TRBV6-1 to TRBJ1-1; no reliable D call. The germline V and J ends were trimmed by 2 bases and 0 bases, with 7 bases remaining between them. The CDR3 length is 14 residues. The V gene's germline CDR1 is MNHNS and CDR2 SASEGT. Written as DNA, the CDR3 is TGTGCCAGCAGTGAAAAGGTAGTGAACACTGAAGCTTTCTTT. Protein sequence: CASSEKVVNTEAFF.

This sequence joins TRBV5-4 and TRBJ1-4; possibly TRBD1 for D (5 bases). V was pared by 6 bases and J by 8 bases, with 14 bases between. Germline V gene sequence: CDR1 SGHNT, CDR2 YYREEE (reference sequence). The CDR3 has 13 residues. CDR3 in DNA: TGTGCCAGCACTTCAAAACAGGAGGAAAAACTGTTTTTT. Encoded protein: CASTSKQEEKLFF.

The rearrangement links TRBV2 to TRBJ2-3; D unresolved. This CDR3 contains 10 residues. Trimming left V 7 bases short and J 6 bases short, with 5 bases between. Germline CDR1 SNHLY, CDR2 FYNNEI. The CDR3 region has the DNA TGTGCCAGCACTAAGGATACGCAGTATTTT. Translating it yields CASTKDTQYF.

This clone is a singleton in its sample. This chain joins TRBV19 and TRBJ2-6; perhaps TRBD1 as D (6 bases). Trimming took off 3 bases at V and 0 bases at J, with 15 bases between the two ends. Germline V gene lookup returns CDR1 LNHDA and CDR2 SQIVND (reference sequence). There are 18 residues in the CDR3. The CDR3 coding sequence is TGTGCCAGTAGTATGGGGCACAGGGATTTCTCTGGGGCCAACGTCCTGACTTTC. Its translation: CASSMGHRDFSGANVLTF.

The gene calls are TRBV4-3 and TRBJ2-1; 8 nucleotides agree with TRBD1. J lost 7 bases, V lost 0 bases, and 8 bases had no gene match. Germline-derived CDR1 and CDR2 are LGHNA and YSLEER. This CDR3 comprises 16 residues. CDR3 residues: CASSQDRTGRWNEQFF. Written as DNA, the CDR3 is TGCGCCAGCAGCCAAGATAGGACAGGGAGATGGAATGAGCAGTTCTTC.

J is TRBJ2-3 and V is TRBV9; 8 bases line up with TRBD2. The J segment lost 2 bases and the V segment lost 3 bases, leaving 8 bases of the junction unmatched. The CDR3 consists of 16 residues. Germline V gene sequence: CDR1 SGDLS, CDR2 YYNGEE. The CDR3 here is CASSGGAGANTDTQYF. CDR3 nucleotide sequence: TGTGCCAGCAGCGGGGGAGCGGGGGCCAACACAGATACGCAGTATTTT.

This clone has only one observation. The rearrangement uses TRBV6-9 and TRBJ2-7; weak D call: TRBD1 (6 bases). This CDR3 spans 14 amino acids. V was cut by 4 bases and J by 2 bases, with 12 bases left in between. Germline V gives CDR1 MNHGY, CDR2 SVAAGI. The CDR3 DNA is TGTGCCAGCAGTTCGCAGGGGACCCCCTACGAGCAGTACTTC. Translation: CASSSQGTPYEQYF.

The chain uses TRBV6-1 and TRBJ2-2; D is ambiguous. The CDR3 has 14 residues. V lost 6 bases to trimming and J lost 6 bases, with 14 bases between them. The germline V gene has CDR1 MNHNS and CDR2 SASEGT. The CDR3, as DNA: TGTGCCAGCAGGGTTCGTCTCCCCCCCGGGGAGCTGTTTTTT. Residues: CASRVRLPPGELFF.

The chain has TRBV28 and TRBJ2-1; weak D call: TRBD2 (6 bases). CDR3 length: 15 amino acids. V gave up 2 bases and J gave up 3 bases, with 11 bases separating them. Germline CDR1 MDHEN, CDR2 SYDVKM. As DNA, the CDR3 is TGTGCCAGCAGTTTAGGAGGGCGGAACTACAATGAGCAGTTCTTC. Translation: CASSLGGRNYNEQFF.

The CDR3 is CASTWGSEQPQHF. The DNA for the CDR3 is TGTGCCAGCACCTGGGGCTCGGAGCAGCCCCAGCATTTT. The V call is TRBV2, the J call TRBJ1-5, with a weak D call TRBD1 (5 bases). Germline assignment: CDR1 SNHLY and CDR2 FYNNEI. This CDR3 spans 13 amino acids. V lost 7 bases and J lost 7, with 14 bases in between.

This chain joins TRBV5-1 and TRBJ2-4; TRBD2 matches at 11 bases. This CDR3 has 17 amino acids. V trimming: 4 bases; J trimming: 2 bases; junction bases outside the gene matches: 8. CDR1 SGHRS and CDR2 YFSETQ come from the germline V gene. Here the CDR3 DNA reads TGCGCCAGCAGCGCTTTAGCGGGAGGGCCCTCCAAAAACATTCAGTACTTC. Translated: CASSALAGGPSKNIQYF.

The chain couples TRBV6-1 to TRBJ2-5; D unresolved. The CDR3 is 14 residues long. V lost 7 bases and J 5 bases, leaving 17 bases between the germline ends. Looked up from germline, CDR1 is MNHNS and CDR2 is SASEGT. Here the CDR3 reads CASIPGVAWETQYF. CDR3 DNA sequence: TGTGCCAGCATCCCAGGCGTAGCTTGGGAGACCCAGTACTTC.

This clone showed up just a few times. The same CDR3 can be traced to other DNA sequences in this sample. The V and J genes are TRBV5-6 and TRBJ1-5; D unresolved. Per germline, CDR1 SGHDT and CDR2 YYEEEE. The ends were cut back, 3 bases at V and 0 bases at J, with 7 bases in the middle. This CDR3 has 14 residues. CDR3: CASSSWGSNQPQHF. DNA for the CDR3: TGTGCCAGCAGCTCGTGGGGTAGCAATCAGCCCCAGCATTTT.

The chain uses TRBV23-1 and TRBJ2-5; 8 bases fit TRBD2. With the DNA end fitting TRBJ2-7 better, the J assignment may be wrong. TRBV23-1 is filed as an ORF, its function uncertain. The CDR3 spans 16 residues. Written as DNA, the CDR3 is TGCGCCAGCAGTCATCTTACTAGCGGCCAGACCTACGAGCAGTACTTC. Encoded protein: CASSHLTSGQTYEQYF.

The chain uses TRBV5-5 and TRBJ1-1; D gene ambiguous. V shed 1 base and J shed 4 bases, with 11 bases lying between them. The CDR3 is 14 residues long. Germline-derived CDR1 and CDR2 are SGHKS and YYEKEE (reference sequence). CDR3 coding DNA: TGTGCCAGCAGCTTGAAGCTAGCGGGCACTGAAGCTTTCTTT. This encodes CASSLKLAGTEAFF. Full variable domain (remainder filled in from reference TRBV5-5 and TRBJ1-1): DAGVTQSPTHLIKTRGQQVTLRCSPISGHKSVSWYQQVLGQGPQFIFQYYEKEERGRGNFPDRFSARQFPNYSSELNVNALLLGDSALYLCASSLKLAGTEAFFGQGTRLTVV.

The chain employs TRBV29-1 and TRBJ2-1; 7 nucleotides line up with TRBD1. V dropped 0 bases and J dropped 5; count of bases not matched to a gene: 7. CDR1 is SQVTM, CDR2 ANQGSEA, per germline. This CDR3 region has 15 residues. CDR3 residues: CSVEERGRADNEQFF. DNA for the CDR3: TGCAGCGTTGAAGAAAGGGGGCGGGCAGACAATGAGCAGTTCTTC.

This sequence joins TRBV4-2 and TRBJ2-3; D possibly corresponds to TRBD2 (6 bases). The CDR3 runs 14 residues. In germline, CDR1 is LGHNA, CDR2 YNFKEQ. V lost 0 bases and J lost 5, with 9 bases in between. CDR3 protein: CASSQDGGGDTQYF. The CDR3 DNA reads as TGTGCCAGCAGCCAAGACGGGGGTGGAGATACGCAGTATTTT.

The chain couples TRBV6-6 to TRBJ2-2; D gene unclear. The germline V gene encodes CDR1 MNHNY and CDR2 SVGAGI (reference sequence). V was trimmed by 7 bases and J by 4 bases, leaving 19 bases between them. The length of the CDR3 is 16 residues. CDR3 in DNA: TGTGCCAGCATTCCACCGGTCTGGAAGGGCACCGGGGAGCTGTTTTTT. Encoded protein: CASIPPVWKGTGELFF.

This chain connects TRBV11-2 to TRBJ1-4, with TRBD1 as a possible D gene (5 bases). The V and J ends lost 5 bases and 5 bases respectively, with 9 bases between them. Germline CDR1 and CDR2: SGHAT and FQNNGV. The CDR3 is 13 amino acids. The CDR3 here is CASSGTVNEKLFF. CDR3 bases: TGTGCCAGCAGCGGGACCGTCAATGAAAAACTGTTTTTT.

The chain employs TRBV5-1 and TRBJ2-2; D unclear. V lost 0 bases and J lost 3, with 12 bases in between. In germline, CDR1 is SGHRS, CDR2 YFSETQ. This CDR3 spans 16 amino acids. The CDR3, as DNA: TGCGCCAGCAGCTTGGACGTGGGATTGTACACCGGGGAGCTGTTTTTT. This translates into CASSLDVGLYTGELFF.

V and J are TRBV21-1 and TRBJ1-5; the D segment call TRBD1 is taken from the table without a DNA check. TRBV21-1 constitutes a pseudogene. This CDR3 region has 13 residues. CDR3 loop: CASSYRASQPQHF. The CDR3 nucleotides read TGTGCCAGCAGTTACAGGGCTAGTCAGCCCCAGCATTTT.

This clone appeared once. This sample includes further DNA sequences coding for the same CDR3. This chain connects TRBV7-2 to TRBJ2-1; TRBD2 agrees at 9 bases. Germline trimming cut 4 bases from V and 1 base from J; bases unmatched to any gene: 2. CDR3 length: 15 amino acids. Germline lookup yields CDR1 SGHTA and CDR2 FQGNSA. The CDR3 nucleotides read TGTGCCAGCAGCTCCGGACTAGCGTCCTACAATGAGCAGTTCTTC. The encoded protein is CASSSGLASYNEQFF.